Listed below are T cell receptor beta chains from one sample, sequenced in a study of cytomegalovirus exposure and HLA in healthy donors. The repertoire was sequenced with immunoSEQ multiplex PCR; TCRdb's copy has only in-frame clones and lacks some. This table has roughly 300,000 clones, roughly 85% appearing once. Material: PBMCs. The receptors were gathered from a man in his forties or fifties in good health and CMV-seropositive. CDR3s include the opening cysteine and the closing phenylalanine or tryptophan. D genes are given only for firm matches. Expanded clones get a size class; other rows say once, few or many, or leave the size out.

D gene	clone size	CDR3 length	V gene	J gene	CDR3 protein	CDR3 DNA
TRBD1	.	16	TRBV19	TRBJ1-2	CASSILMETGNYGYTF	TGTGCCAGTAGTATACTAATGGAGACAGGGAACTATGGCTACACCTTC
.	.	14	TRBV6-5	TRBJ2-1	CASSIDSSYNEQFF	TGTGCCAGCAGTATTGACAGCTCCTACAATGAGCAGTTCTTC
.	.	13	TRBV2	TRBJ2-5	CASSVDSQETQYF	TGTGCCAGCAGTGTGGACAGCCAAGAGACCCAGTACTTC
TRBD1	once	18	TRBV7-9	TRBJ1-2	CASSPYRDRGAIPYGYTF	TGTGCCAGCAGCCCCTACCGGGACAGGGGCGCTATCCCCTATGGCTACACCTTC
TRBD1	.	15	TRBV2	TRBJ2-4	CASSDLTGGVDIQYF	TGTGCCAGCAGTGACTTGACAGGGGGCGTAGACATTCAGTACTTC
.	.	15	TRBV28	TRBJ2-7	CASSYGQPLSYEQYF	TGTGCCAGCAGTTACGGACAGCCTCTCTCCTACGAGCAGTACTTC
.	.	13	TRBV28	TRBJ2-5	CASSQQGLETQYF	TGTGCCAGCAGCCAACAGGGCTTAGAGACCCAGTACTTC
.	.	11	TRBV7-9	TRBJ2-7	CAGEVSYEQYF	TGTGCCGGGGAGGTCTCCTACGAGCAGTACTTC
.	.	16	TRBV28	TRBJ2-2	CASSLWAGSNTGELFF	TGTGCCAGCAGTTTATGGGCAGGCTCGAACACCGGGGAGCTGTTTTTT
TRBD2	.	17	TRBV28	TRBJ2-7	CASSLTAGGFDSYEQYF	TGTGCCAGCAGTTTAACCGCGGGAGGGTTTGACTCCTACGAGCAGTACTTC
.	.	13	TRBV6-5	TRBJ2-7	CASSYRGRYEQYF	TGTGCCAGCAGTTACAGGGGCCGATACGAGCAGTACTTC
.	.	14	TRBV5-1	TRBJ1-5	CASSLDGDSVPQHF	TGCGCCAGCAGCTTAGATGGGGACTCCGTGCCCCAGCATTTT
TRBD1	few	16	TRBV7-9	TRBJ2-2	CASSLVPTGKPGELFF	TGTGCCAGCAGCTTAGTTCCGACAGGGAAACCCGGGGAGCTGTTTTTT
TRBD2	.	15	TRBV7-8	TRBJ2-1	CASSLAERGQLEQFF	TGTGCCAGCAGCTTAGCGGAGCGGGGGCAGCTTGAGCAGTTCTTC
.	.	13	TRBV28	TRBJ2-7	CASGGRSSYEQYF	TGTGCCTCGGGGGGCAGGAGCTCCTACGAGCAGTACTTC
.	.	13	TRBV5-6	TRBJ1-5	CASSFFGSQPQHF	TGTGCCAGCAGCTTCTTTGGCAGTCAGCCCCAGCATTTT
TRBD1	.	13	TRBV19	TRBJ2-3	CASSPTGQGGQYF	TGTGCCAGTAGCCCCACGGGACAGGGGGGTCAGTATTTT
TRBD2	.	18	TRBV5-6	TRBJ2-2	CASSPGLRGRTNTGELFF	TGTGCCAGCAGCCCAGGACTACGCGGGAGGACGAACACCGGGGAGCTGTTTTTT
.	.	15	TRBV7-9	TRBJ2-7	CASSLEGGPTYEQYF	TGTGCCAGCAGCTTAGAAGGAGGGCCCACCTACGAGCAGTACTTC
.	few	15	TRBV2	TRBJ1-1	CASIWSGETNTEAFF	TGTGCCAGCATTTGGTCAGGGGAGACGAACACTGAAGCTTTCTTT
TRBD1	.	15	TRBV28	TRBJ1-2	CASSFGAGGYRGYTF	TGTGCCAGCAGTTTTGGCGCAGGGGGCTATCGGGGCTACACCTTC
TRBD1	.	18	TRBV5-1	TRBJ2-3	CASSRGTGDNVPTDTQYF	TGCGCCAGCAGCCGAGGGACAGGGGACAATGTCCCTACAGATACGCAGTATTTT
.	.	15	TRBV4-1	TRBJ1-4	CASSQVGAEGEKLFF	TGCGCCAGCAGCCAAGTGGGGGCTGAGGGTGAAAAACTGTTTTTT
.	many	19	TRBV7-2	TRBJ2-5	CASSQGTSGANPYQETQYF	TGTGCCAGCAGCCAAGGCACGTCAGGGGCAAACCCGTACCAAGAGACCCAGTACTTC
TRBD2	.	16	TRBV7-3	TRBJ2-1	CASSRTSGRVYNEQFF	TGTGCCAGCAGCCGGACTAGCGGGAGGGTATACAATGAGCAGTTCTTC
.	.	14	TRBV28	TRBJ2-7	CASSRRLPPYEQYF	TGTGCCAGCAGCCGTCGACTACCCCCCTACGAGCAGTACTTC
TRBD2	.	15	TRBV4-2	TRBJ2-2	CASTKLREGPGELFF	TGTGCCAGCACCAAACTCCGGGAGGGGCCCGGGGAGCTGTTTTTT
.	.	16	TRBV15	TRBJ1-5	CATSRVAGSFTQPQHF	TGTGCCACCAGCAGAGTGGCGGGTTCGTTTACTCAGCCCCAGCATTTT
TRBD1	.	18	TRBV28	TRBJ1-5	CASSSNQGQGALDQPQHF	TGTGCCAGCAGTTCAAACCAAGGACAGGGGGCGCTTGATCAGCCCCAGCATTTT
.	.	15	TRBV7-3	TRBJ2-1	CASSPGLPWGNEQFF	TGTGCCAGCAGCCCCGGACTACCATGGGGCAATGAGCAGTTCTTC
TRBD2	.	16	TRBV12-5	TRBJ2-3	CASGTGTSGSTDTQYF	TGTGCTAGTGGAACCGGGACTAGCGGGAGCACAGATACGCAGTATTTT
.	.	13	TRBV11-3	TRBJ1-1	CASSYSFGTEAFF	TGTGCCAGCAGCTATAGTTTTGGGACAGAAGCTTTCTTT
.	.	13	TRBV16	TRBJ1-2	CASSQLGAQGYTF	TGTGCCAGCAGCCAACTGGGGGCTCAAGGCTACACCTTC
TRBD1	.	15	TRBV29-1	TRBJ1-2	CSVSDRGRVNYGYTF	TGCAGCGTTTCGGACAGGGGGCGGGTGAACTATGGCTACACCTTC
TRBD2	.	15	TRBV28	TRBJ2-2	CASSGGSTNTGELFF	TGTGCCAGCAGTGGCGGGAGTACGAACACCGGGGAGCTGTTTTTT
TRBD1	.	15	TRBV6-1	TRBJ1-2	CASSRRQGASYGYTF	TGTGCCAGCAGTAGGCGACAGGGGGCCAGCTATGGCTACACCTTC
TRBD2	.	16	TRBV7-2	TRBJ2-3	CASSLRLAGGSDTQYF	TGTGCCAGCAGCCTACGACTAGCGGGAGGGTCGGATACGCAGTATTTT
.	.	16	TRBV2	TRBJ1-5	CASSEERGYSNQPQHF	TGTGCCAGCAGTGAGGAGAGAGGATATAGCAATCAGCCCCAGCATTTT
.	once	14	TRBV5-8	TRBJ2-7	CASSLVGISYEQYF	TGTGCCAGCAGCTTGGTTGGCATCTCCTACGAGCAGTACTTC
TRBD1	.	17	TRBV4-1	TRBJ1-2	CASSQDRRTGGLYGYTF	TGCGCCAGCAGCCAAGATCGTCGGACAGGAGGACTCTATGGCTACACCTTC
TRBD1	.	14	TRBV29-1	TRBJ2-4	CSGAGDRGSNIQYF	TGCAGCGGTGCCGGGGACAGGGGATCGAACATTCAGTACTTC
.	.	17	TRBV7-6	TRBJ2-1	CASSSSSGGSSYNEQFF	TGTGCCAGCAGCTCCTCAAGTGGGGGGAGCTCCTACAATGAGCAGTTCTTC
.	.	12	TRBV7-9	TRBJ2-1	CASSPSYNEQFF	TGTGCCAGCAGCCCATCCTACAATGAGCAGTTCTTC
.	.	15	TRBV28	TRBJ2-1	CASSLSRGPHNEQFF	TGTGCCAGCAGTTTATCTCGGGGTCCACACAATGAGCAGTTCTTC
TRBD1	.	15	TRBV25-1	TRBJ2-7	CASSGRFGQVYEQYF	TGTGCCAGCAGTGGTCGATTTGGACAGGTCTACGAGCAGTACTTC
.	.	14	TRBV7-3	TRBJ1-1	CASRPTGTNTEAFF	TGTGCCAGCAGGCCTACCGGGACAAATACTGAAGCTTTCTTT
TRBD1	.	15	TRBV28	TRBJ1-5	CASSLVGTGGQPQHF	TGTGCCAGCAGCCTCGTCGGGACAGGGGGTCAGCCCCAGCATTTT
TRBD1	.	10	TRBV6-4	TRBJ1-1	CAGGNTEAFF	TGTGCAGGGGGCAACACTGAAGCTTTCTTT
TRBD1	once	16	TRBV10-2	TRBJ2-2	CASSTSGTGNTGELFF	TGCGCCAGCAGTACCTCCGGGACAGGGAATACCGGGGAGCTGTTTTTT
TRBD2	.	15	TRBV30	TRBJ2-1	CAWSRELAGSNEQFF	TGTGCCTGGAGTCGGGAACTAGCGGGGAGCAATGAGCAGTTCTTC
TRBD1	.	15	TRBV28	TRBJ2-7	CASSYPGQEIHEQYF	TGTGCCAGCAGTTATCCGGGACAGGAGATCCACGAGCAGTACTTC